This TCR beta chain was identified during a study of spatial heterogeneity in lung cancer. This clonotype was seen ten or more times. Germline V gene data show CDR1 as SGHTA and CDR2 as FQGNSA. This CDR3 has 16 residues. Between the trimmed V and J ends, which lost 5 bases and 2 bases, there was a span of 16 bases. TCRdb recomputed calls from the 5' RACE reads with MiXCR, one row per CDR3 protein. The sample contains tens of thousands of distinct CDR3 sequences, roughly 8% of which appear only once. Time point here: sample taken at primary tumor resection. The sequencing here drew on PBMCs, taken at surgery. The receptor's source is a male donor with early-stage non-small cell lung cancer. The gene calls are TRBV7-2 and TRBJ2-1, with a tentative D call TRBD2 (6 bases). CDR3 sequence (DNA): TGTGCCAGCAGCACCGGGGTAGCGGACCCCTACAATGAGCAGTTCTTC. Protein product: CASSTGVADPYNEQFF. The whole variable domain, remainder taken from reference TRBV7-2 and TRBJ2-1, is GAGVSQSPSNKVTEKGKDVELRCDPISGHTALYWYRQSLGQGLEFLIYFQGNSAPDKSGLPSDRFSAERTGGSVSTLTIQRTQQEDSAVYLCASSTGVADPYNEQFFGPGTRLTVL.